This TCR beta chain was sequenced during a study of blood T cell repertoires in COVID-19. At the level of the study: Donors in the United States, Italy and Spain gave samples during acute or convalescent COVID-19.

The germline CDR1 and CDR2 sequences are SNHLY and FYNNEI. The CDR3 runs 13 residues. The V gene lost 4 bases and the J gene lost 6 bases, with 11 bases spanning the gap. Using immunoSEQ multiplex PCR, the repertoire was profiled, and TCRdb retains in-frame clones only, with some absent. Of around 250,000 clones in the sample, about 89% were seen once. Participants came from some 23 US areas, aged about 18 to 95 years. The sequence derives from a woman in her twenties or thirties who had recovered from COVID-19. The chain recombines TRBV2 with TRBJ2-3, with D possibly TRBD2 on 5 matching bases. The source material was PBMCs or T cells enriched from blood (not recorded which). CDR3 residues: CASSGLPGDTQYF. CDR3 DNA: TGTGCCAGCAGTGGACTACCGGGGGATACGCAGTATTTT.